Shown below are 9 T cell receptor beta chains from a single sample sequenced in a study of T cells in Graves' hyperthyroidism and ophthalmopathy (dated by TCRdb to between 2018 and 2021). Library preparation employed multiplex PCR. Sequencing was performed on an Illumina HiSeq 2000. The TCR beta CDR3 regions were amplified from RNA transcripts. The TCR CDR3 was subjected to a first round of RT-PCR using the HTBI primer set and the Qiagen OneStep RT-PCR kit. TCRdb ran its own pipeline on the public reads, namely fastp trimming at Q25 and MiXCR clone calling, and kept in-frame beta chains. Rows with one shared CDR3 protein collapse into an entry with the most common genes and DNA. The sample profile shows some 400,000 distinct CDR3 sequences; around an eighth of them were found once. More than 20% of the sample is in the top ten clones. Material: blood. These TCRs come from a man aged 30 to 45 with Graves' hyperthyroidism that later progressed to Graves' ophthalmopathy.

Worth noting for this clonotype: A much more abundant neighbour one base away suggests this may be a read error. V and J are TRBV3-1 and TRBJ1-5; D gene uncertain. CDR1 LGHDT and CDR2 YNNKEL come from the germline V gene (reference sequence). The length of the CDR3 is 13 residues. The CDR3 sequence: CGSSQVASTPQHF. CDR3 in DNA: TGTGGCAGCAGCCAAGTGGCGAGTACTCCCCAGCATTTT.

This clonotype was observed a few times. The rearrangement uses TRBV6-4 and TRBJ1-1, with a tentative D call TRBD1 (6 bases). CDR1 and CDR2 (germline): MRHNA, SNTAGT. Trimming pared 4 bases from V and 1 base from J, leaving 10 bases between. The CDR3 covers 14 residues. The CDR3 nucleotides read TGTGCCAGCAGTGCTATGGACAGGAACACTGAAGCTTTCTTT. It yields the protein CASSAMDRNTEAFF.

Ten or more counts support this clonotype. This sequence joins TRBV28 and TRBJ1-4; possible D gene TRBD1, 5 bases. The germline V gene has CDR1 MDHEN and CDR2 SYDVKM. The CDR3 totals 14 residues. V lost 4 bases to trimming and J lost 0 bases, with 6 bases between them. In DNA, the CDR3 is TGTGCCAGCAGTTCGGGGGCAACTAATGAAAAACTGTTTTTT. This encodes CASSSGATNEKLFF.

This clonotype has ten or more counts. The CDR3 nucleotides are TGTGCTAGTGGCAACCTTTTGCACTCCTACGAGCAGTACTTC. As protein: CASGNLLHSYEQYF. The rearrangement links TRBV12-5 to TRBJ2-7; D is unclear. This CDR3 region has 14 residues. Trimming took off 6 bases at V and 0 bases at J, with 12 bases between the two ends. CDR1 LGHNT and CDR2 FRNRAP come from the germline V gene. The full variable domain, its missing parts supplied by reference TRBV12-5 and TRBJ2-7, is DARVTQTPRHKVTEMGQEVTMRCQPILGHNTVFWYRQTMMQGLELLAYFRNRAPLDDSGMPKDRFSAEMPDATLATLKIQPSEPRDSAVYFCASGNLLHSYEQYFGPGTRLTVT.

This clonotype has at least ten counts. The rearrangement joins TRBV7-2 to TRBJ2-3; D remains unclear. The V end lost 6 bases, the J end lost 1 base, and 8 bases lay between the germline ends. The CDR3 runs 13 residues. The germline CDR1 and CDR2 sequences are SGHTA and FQGNSA. The CDR3 DNA reads TGTGCCAGCAGGGTCGAGGGCACAGATACGCAGTATTTT. It is translated as CASRVEGTDTQYF.

The rearrangement uses TRBV12-3 or TRBV12-4 and TRBJ2-2, with 7 bases fitting TRBD1. The V and J ends lost 6 bases and 9 bases, in that order; junction bases with no gene match: 10. CDR3 length: 14 residues. CDR3 residues: CASSPGQEHRELFF. DNA of the CDR3: TGTGCCAGCAGCCCCGGACAGGAACACCGGGAGCTGTTTTTT.

This clonotype was found a few times. The chain uses TRBV28 and TRBJ1-6, with D hard to call. The germline V gene has CDR1 MDHEN and CDR2 SYDVKM. There are 14 residues in the CDR3. V was pared by 6 bases and J by 4 bases, with 10 bases between. The CDR3 reads CASREGSYNSPLHF. The CDR3 nucleotides read TGTGCCAGCAGGGAGGGCAGTTATAATTCACCCCTCCACTTT.

This clonotype was seen only a few times. The chain has TRBV18 and TRBJ1-4; 7 nucleotides align to TRBD1. V lost 2 bases to trimming and J lost 4 bases; unmatched junction nucleotides: 4. The CDR3 totals 15 residues. Germline CDR1 and CDR2: KGHSH and LQKENI. This chain's CDR3 is CASSPRGQSNEKLFF. The CDR3 region has the DNA TGTGCCAGCTCACCAAGGGGACAGAGTAATGAAAAACTGTTTTTT.

The chain uses TRBV10-3 and TRBJ1-5, with 10 bases that match TRBD1. The CDR3 covers 16 residues. CDR1 and CDR2 (germline): ENHRY, SYGVKD. V trimming: 3 bases; J trimming: 5 bases; junction bases outside the gene matches: 7. The CDR3 spells CAISDFDRGLDQPQHF. In DNA, the CDR3 is TGTGCCATCAGTGACTTCGACAGGGGGCTAGATCAGCCCCAGCATTTT.